The 21 T cell receptor beta chains presented below share a single source sample, sequenced in a study of blood T cells in healthy people across ages. Primed by a sample-barcoded 5' primer and a J-beta primer mix, a second PCR proceeded for 7 to 11 cycles. TCRdb re-called the 5' RACE reads through MiXCR, storing one row per CDR3 protein. Of approximately 830,000 distinct CDR3 sequences in the sample, less than 80% were seen once. Specimen: blood. These receptors were obtained from a young man in good health.

This clonotype was observed a few times. V is TRBV29-1 and J is TRBJ2-3; D gene unclear. The CDR3 runs to 11 residues. V was trimmed by 4 bases and J by 4 bases, leaving 6 bases between them. Germline V gives CDR1 SQVTM, CDR2 ANQGSEA. Here the CDR3 reads CSVAGADTQYF. Here the CDR3 DNA reads TGCAGCGTTGCTGGGGCAGATACGCAGTATTTT.

This clonotype was observed a handful of times. The V call is TRBV20-1, the J call TRBJ2-5, with TRBD1 matching over 7 bases. This CDR3 region has 11 residues. V lost 5 bases to trimming and J lost 13 bases; unmatched junction nucleotides: 10. Germline V gene sequence: CDR1 DFQATT, CDR2 SNEGSKA (reference sequence). In DNA, the CDR3 is TGCAGTGCTGAAGCTCAGGACAGGAGGTACTTC. Amino acids: CSAEAQDRRYF.

Worth noting for this clonotype: This likely stems from a read error, as it lies one base from a far larger clone. The V and J genes are TRBV7-3 and TRBJ2-5, with TRBD1 matching 8 bases. The trim removed 5 bases at V and 4 bases at J, leaving 3 bases unmatched. This CDR3 is 13 amino acids long. The germline CDR1 and CDR2 sequences are SGHTA and FQGTGA. The CDR3 sequence: CASSVTGGETQYF. In nucleotides, the CDR3 is TGTGCCAGCAGCGTCACAGGGGGAGAGACCCAGTACTTC.

This chain uses TRBV5-1 with TRBJ1-4; a weak D match, TRBD1 (6 bases). The germline gives CDR1 SGHRS, CDR2 YFSETQ. Trimming took off 4 bases at V and 1 base at J, with 11 bases between the two ends. The CDR3 is made up of 15 amino acids. CDR3 in amino acids: CASSQGGRTNEKLFF. The CDR3 bases are TGCGCCAGCAGCCAAGGGGGGAGAACTAATGAAAAACTGTTTTTT.

This clonotype was seen more than once but under ten times. The gene calls are TRBV6-6 and TRBJ2-7, with 7 bases matching TRBD2. The tail of the sequence fits TRBJ2-5 better, so the J call may be wrong. This CDR3 comprises 12 residues. Looked up from germline, CDR1 is MNHNY and CDR2 is SVGAGI (reference sequence). In DNA, the CDR3 is TGTGCCAGCACCCTAGCGGAGGAGACCCAGTACTTC. Protein sequence: CASTLAEETQYF.

The genes are TRBV7-2 and TRBJ2-7; D is ambiguous. Germline V lookup: CDR1 SGHTA, CDR2 FQGNSA. The V end lost 5 bases, the J end lost 3 bases, and 11 bases lay between the germline ends. The CDR3 is 13 amino acids. The CDR3 region is CASSLDNYYEQYF. In nucleotides, the CDR3 is TGTGCCAGCAGCCTCGACAACTACTACGAGCAGTACTTC.

This clonotype appeared a few times. The V gene is TRBV11-2, the J gene TRBJ2-1, with a weak D call TRBD1 (6 bases). The germline V and J ends were trimmed by 0 bases and 2 bases, with 11 bases remaining between them. The CDR3 loop spans 16 amino acids. Germline-derived CDR1 and CDR2 are SGHAT and FQNNGV. In nucleotides, the CDR3 is TGTGCCAGCAGCTTAGAGTACAGGGCTACCTACAATGAGCAGTTCTTC. Protein sequence: CASSLEYRATYNEQFF. The variable domain in full, with the rest retrieved from reference TRBV11-2 and TRBJ2-1, is EAGVAQSPRYKIIEKRQSVAFWCNPISGHATLYWYQQILGQGPKLLIQFQNNGVVDDSQLPKDRFSAERLKGVDSTLKIQPAKLEDSAVYLCASSLEYRATYNEQFFGPGTRLTVL.

The CDR3 loop reads CASGRDGEQYF. Written as DNA, the CDR3 is TGTGCCAGCGGTCGCGACGGCGAGCAGTACTTC. The rearrangement links TRBV6-2 or TRBV6-3 to TRBJ2-4; D is undetermined. The end of the DNA fits TRBJ2-7 better, so the J call may be wrong. CDR1 and CDR2 from the germline V gene are MNHEY and SVGEGT. The CDR3 is made up of 11 amino acids.

J is TRBJ1-4 and V is TRBV5-1; the match to TRBD1 covers 7 bases. With 3 bases clipped from V and 3 bases from J, the junction kept 5 bases outside the gene matches. Per the germline V gene, CDR1 is SGHRS and CDR2 is YFSETQ. This CDR3 contains 15 residues. CDR3 amino acids: CASSSTGAPNEKLFF. Here the CDR3 DNA reads TGCGCCAGCAGCTCCACAGGGGCGCCTAATGAAAAACTGTTTTTT. The complete variable domain, with remaining parts taken from reference TRBV5-1 and TRBJ1-4, reads KAGVTQTPRYLIKTRGQQVTLSCSPISGHRSVSWYQQTPGQGLQFLFEYFSETQRNKGNFPGRFSGRQFSNSRSEMNVSTLELGDSALYLCASSSTGAPNEKLFFGSGTQLSVL.

A few counts support this clonotype. The rearrangement uses TRBV3-1 and TRBJ1-2; TRBD1 aligns across 10 bases. J gave up 6 bases and V 6 bases, and 4 bases lay outside the gene matches. The CDR3 extends over 13 amino acids. Per the germline V gene, CDR1 is LGHDT and CDR2 is YNNKEL (reference sequence). CDR3 coding DNA: TGTGCCAGCAGTCAGGGACAGGGGAATGGCTACACCTTC. Residues: CASSQGQGNGYTF. Combining the CDR3 with reference TRBV3-1 and TRBJ1-2 gives the whole variable domain DTAVSQTPKYLVTQMGNDKSIKCEQNLGHDTMYWYKQDSKKFLKIMFSYNNKELIINETVPNRFSPKSPDKAHLNLHINSLELGDSAVYFCASSQGQGNGYTFGSGTRLTVV.

The chain employs TRBV4-2 and TRBJ2-7; TRBD1 aligns across 9 bases. The CDR3 spans 21 residues. Germline CDR1 LGHNA, CDR2 YNFKEQ. With 0 bases clipped from V and 3 bases from J, the junction kept 21 bases outside the gene matches. The CDR3 here is CASSQEYGNLRDRVVSYEQYF. Here the CDR3 DNA reads TGTGCCAGCAGCCAAGAGTACGGTAATCTCCGGGACAGGGTCGTGAGCTACGAGCAGTACTTC.

This clonotype was found a few times. The chain uses TRBV6-2 or TRBV6-3 and TRBJ2-7; D is unresolved. With 2 bases removed from V and 6 bases from J, the gap between germline ends came to 5 bases. The CDR3 contains 11 residues. Germline assignment: CDR1 MNHEY and CDR2 SVGEGT. This CDR3 reads CASSYAREQYF. The CDR3, as DNA: TGTGCCAGCAGTTACGCGCGCGAGCAGTACTTC.

The chain has TRBV7-8 and TRBJ2-1; 11 nucleotides line up with TRBD2. Trimming removed 3 bases from V and 2 bases from J; junction bases left unmatched: 6. This CDR3 is 17 amino acids long. Germline values: CDR1 SGHVS, CDR2 FQNEAQ. CDR3 bases: TGTGCCAGCAGCTTGTCAAGACTAGCGGGGACCTACAATGAGCAGTTCTTC. This sequence encodes CASSLSRLAGTYNEQFF.

This clonotype was seen a few times. V and J are TRBV12-3 or TRBV12-4 and TRBJ1-3; D not resolved. The germline V and J ends were trimmed by 10 bases and 2 bases, with 12 bases remaining between them. The CDR3 is made up of 13 amino acids. The CDR3 DNA sequence: TGTGCCACACCCGGAGGTCCTGGAAACACCATATATTTT. Translated: CATPGGPGNTIYF.

This clonotype was picked up a small number of times. The chain uses TRBV4-2 and TRBJ2-7; the D gene could be TRBD1 or TRBD2 (5 bases each). There are 14 residues in the CDR3. Germline CDR1 LGHNA, CDR2 YNFKEQ. V was shortened by 0 bases and J by 3 bases, with 9 bases between the two germline ends. DNA for the CDR3: TGTGCCAGCAGCCAAGAGATGGGGGACTACGAGCAGTACTTC. Encoded protein: CASSQEMGDYEQYF.

This clonotype has just a few counts. The rearrangement joins TRBV29-1 to TRBJ2-3, with D maybe TRBD2 (7 bases). In germline, CDR1 is SQVTM, CDR2 ANQGSEA. Trimming took 8 bases from V and 1 from J, leaving 22 bases between them. CDR3 length equals 16 residues. CDR3 sequence reads: CSMEGSGGAGTDTQYF. The CDR3 nucleotides read TGCAGCATGGAGGGGTCTGGGGGGGCAGGCACAGATACGCAGTATTTT.

For the CDR3, the DNA is TGCAGTGCTAGAGATTCCCGGGACTTGAAAGAGACCCAGTACTTC. Amino acid sequence: CSARDSRDLKETQYF. The V and J genes are TRBV20-1 and TRBJ2-5, with a weak D call TRBD2 (6 bases). The V gene's germline CDR1 is DFQATT and CDR2 SNEGSKA (reference sequence). With 0 bases removed from V and 3 bases from J, the gap between germline ends came to 14 bases. This CDR3 spans 15 amino acids.

This sequence joins TRBV7-9 and TRBJ1-1; D is unresolved. Germline V gene sequence: CDR1 SEHNR, CDR2 FQNEAQ (reference sequence). The V and J ends lost 5 bases and 5 bases respectively, with 12 bases between them. The CDR3 runs 13 residues. The CDR3 loop reads CASSLGSRTEAFF. CDR3 nucleotides: TGTGCCAGCAGCCTAGGTAGTCGGACTGAAGCTTTCTTT.

This chain joins TRBV7-2 and TRBJ1-2; D not certain. The CDR3 loop spans 13 amino acids. The V and J ends lost 5 bases and 7 bases respectively, with 14 bases between them. CDR1 SGHTA and CDR2 FQGNSA come from the germline V gene. DNA of the CDR3: TGTGCCAGCAGCACAAGGGAGGGTAGTGGCTACACCTTC. Residues: CASSTREGSGYTF.

J is TRBJ2-3 and V is TRBV10-2; 8 bases map to TRBD1. There are 15 residues in the CDR3. From germline, CDR1 is WSHSY and CDR2 SAAADI. The V and J ends lost 1 base and 4 bases, in that order; junction bases with no gene match: 4. CDR3 residues: CASSEWTGPSDTQYF. Here the CDR3 DNA reads TGCGCCAGCAGTGAGTGGACAGGGCCGTCAGATACGCAGTATTTT.

This chain joins TRBV7-3 and TRBJ2-3, with TRBD2 as a possible D gene (5 bases). The CDR3 runs to 12 residues. Trimming took 3 bases from V and 10 from J, leaving 11 bases between them. CDR1 is SGHTA and CDR2 is FQGTGA in the germline V gene. CDR3 in amino acids: CASSFGLSAQYF. The DNA for the CDR3 is TGTGCCAGCAGCTTCGGGCTTAGCGCGCAGTATTTT.